This T cell receptor beta chain was identified in a study of blood T cell repertoires in COVID-19. Data came from immunoSEQ multiplex PCR; TCRdb stores just in-frame clones and leaves some out. The sample holds 200,000 to 300,000 clones, 86% seen once. The junction had 8 bases not matched to a gene; V was cut back by 4 bases and J by 3 bases. The germline CDR1 and CDR2 sequences are LGHDT and YNNKEL (reference sequence). There are 16 residues in the CDR3. Cohorts were determined from participant-reported clinical history. For recovered donors of Cohort 3, there were two negative PCRs, clearance, or symptom resolution.

Source material: PBMCs or T cells enriched from blood (not recorded which). The TCR originated in a woman younger than 35 who had recovered from COVID-19. The chain uses TRBV3-1 (or the pseudogene TRBV3-2) and TRBJ1-4; TRBD1 matches 7 bases. The CDR3 coding sequence is TGTGCCAGCAGCCCTCTACAGGGGCCGGCTAATGAAAAACTGTTTTTT. Protein: CASSPLQGPANEKLFF.